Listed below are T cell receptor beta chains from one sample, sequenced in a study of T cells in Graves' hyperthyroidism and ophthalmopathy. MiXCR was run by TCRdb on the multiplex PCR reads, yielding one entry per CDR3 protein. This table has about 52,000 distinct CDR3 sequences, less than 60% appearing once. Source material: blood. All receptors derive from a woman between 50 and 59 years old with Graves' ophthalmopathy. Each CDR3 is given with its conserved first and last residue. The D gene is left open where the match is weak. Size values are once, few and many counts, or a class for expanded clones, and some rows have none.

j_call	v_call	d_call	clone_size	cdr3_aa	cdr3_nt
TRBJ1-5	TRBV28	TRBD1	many	CASSQRGGTNQPQHF	TGTGCCAGCAGTCAGAGAGGGGGCACCAATCAGCCCCAGCATTTT
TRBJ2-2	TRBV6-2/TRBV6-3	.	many	CASSQVGELFF	TGTGCCAGCAGCCAGGTTGGGGAGCTGTTTTTT
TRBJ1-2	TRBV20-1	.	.	CSAREVMGLYGYTF	TGCAGCGCTAGAGAGGTGATGGGCCTCTATGGCTACACCTTC
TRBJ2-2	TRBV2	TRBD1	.	CASSETGTGRSTGELFF	TGTGCCAGCAGTGAAACCGGGACAGGACGCTCCACCGGGGAGCTGTTTTTT
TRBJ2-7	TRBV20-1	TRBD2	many	CSASAGLAGDEQYF	TGCAGTGCTAGCGCGGGGTTAGCGGGAGACGAGCAGTACTTC
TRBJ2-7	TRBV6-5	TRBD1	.	CASSYRQGAGERYF	TGTGCCAGCAGTTATCGGCAGGGGGCCGGCGAGCGGTACTTC
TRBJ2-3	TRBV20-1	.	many	CSASSTTSTDTQYF	TGCAGTGCTAGTAGCACAACTAGCACAGATACGCAGTATTTT
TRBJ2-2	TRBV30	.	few	CAWRGNTGELFF	TGTGCCTGGAGGGGAAACACCGGGGAGCTGTTTTTT
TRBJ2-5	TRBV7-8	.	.	CASSARNTQYF	TGTGCCAGCAGCGCCCGGAACACCCAGTACTTC
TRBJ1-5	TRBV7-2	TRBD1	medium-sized	CASSLATGSGQPQHF	TGTGCCAGCAGCTTAGCGACAGGGTCGGGTCAGCCCCAGCATTTT
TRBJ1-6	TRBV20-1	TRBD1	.	CSANYRGLNSPLHF	TGCAGTGCTAACTACAGGGGGCTTAATTCACCCCTCCACTTT
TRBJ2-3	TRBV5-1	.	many	CASSLSGAQDTQYF	TGCGCCAGCAGCCTCTCCGGGGCTCAGGATACGCAGTATTTT
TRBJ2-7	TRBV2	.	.	CASSESGSSYEQYF	TGTGCCAGCAGTGAATCGGGAAGCTCCTACGAGCAGTACTTC
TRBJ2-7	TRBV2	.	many	CASNPGLITYEQYF	TGTGCCAGTAACCCGGGACTCATAACCTACGAGCAGTACTTC
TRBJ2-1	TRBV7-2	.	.	CASGLGTARGEQLF	TGTGCCAGCGGCTTAGGGACAGCGCGGGGTGAGCAGCTCTTC
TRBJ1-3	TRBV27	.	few	CASRRAAGNTIYF	TGTGCCAGCAGGCGGGCTGCCGGAAACACCATATATTTT
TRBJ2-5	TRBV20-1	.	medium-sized	CSASSLAVETQYF	TGCAGTGCTAGTTCCCTAGCTGTGGAGACCCAGTACTTC
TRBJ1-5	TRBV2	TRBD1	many	CASSGTGGQNQPQHF	TGTGCCAGCAGTGGGACAGGGGGGCAAAATCAGCCCCAGCATTTT
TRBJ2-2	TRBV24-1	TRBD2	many	CATSDPGLAGEKGTGELFF	TGTGCCACCAGTGATCCGGGACTAGCGGGAGAGAAGGGGACCGGGGAGCTGTTTTTT